This T cell receptor beta chain appears in the sequencing data of a study of neurological immune-mediated disorders (dated by TCRdb to between 2017 and 2020). For the wider study: Of the roughly 34 multiple sclerosis patients, about 31 had relapsing-remitting MS and 3 had secondary progressive MS. The study compared peripheral blood TCR-beta repertoires of HTLV-I-associated myelopathy (HAM/TSP) patients, multiple sclerosis patients and healthy controls using UMI-based sequencing. Longitudinal samples, technical triplicates and paired sorted CD4+ and CD8+ T-cell subsets, alongside PBMC samples, were included among the approximately 110 TCR-beta libraries. Of the 68 subjects in the cohort, around 14 were HAM/TSP patients, about 34 were multiple sclerosis patients, and some 20 were healthy controls.

This clonotype was observed at least ten times. The specificity of this receptor is unknown. One base away there is no much larger clone; base qualities are not given. Broad study findings and their caveats: TCR clonal expansion was highest in HAM/TSP patients and lowest in MS patients, with MS patients falling below even healthy controls. The MS cluster showed no association with clinical or MRI features, and the authors stated that larger cohorts are needed. In phylogenetic analysis, the repertoires of 18 of 34 MS patients grouped into a cluster of related CDR3 sequences, which suggests a possible signature at the repertoire level. Expanded clones from different subjects shared no identical CDR3 amino acid sequences, which suggests that TCR-beta repertoires were private in all groups.

Libraries from unsorted PBMCs were made from 2 million PBMCs kept in RNAlater at -80 degrees C until RNA extraction. The multiple sclerosis patients were enrolled in a US clinical protocol that used magnetic resonance imaging to evaluate disease progression. Peripheral blood was subjected to Ficoll-Hypaque density gradient centrifugation to isolate PBMCs, which were then cryopreserved in liquid nitrogen. cDNA synthesis used template-switch 5'RACE with a primer carrying a 10-nucleotide random unique molecular identifier tagging each TCR transcript. Every sequencing run covered 15-18 subjects and yielded more than 160 million TCR-beta sequences. The RNeasy kit was used for extraction of total RNA. The KAPA Real-time Library Amplification kit was used to amplify TCR-beta VDJ regions with primers for the TCR constant region and the 5'RACE anchor. Sample indexes and Illumina adaptors were added in a first PCR, and a second PCR then increased library yield. After Ampure bead purification, the roughly 650 bp TCR product was size-selected on a 2% E-gel SizeSelection system. Before pooling, library quality was checked on a Bioanalyzer, concentration was measured with Qubit, and libraries were quantified with the Kapa Library Quantification kit. An Illumina HiSeq 2500 was used to sequence the libraries paired-end at 2 x 150 bp. To increase sequence diversity, roughly 24-32% phiX was spiked into each library pool. The source study handled its data this way. The UMI-based MiGEC pipeline processed quality-filtered reads and removed over 80% of raw TCR sequences during error correction. VDJ genes were aligned to IMGT germline references, and each clonotype was defined by a unique CDR3 amino acid sequence together with V-J genes. Clonal expansion, Shannon diversity and CDR3 relatedness were evaluated with VDJtools (CalcPairwiseDistances, ClusterSamples), while phylogenetic trees were built in CLCbio workbench. Expanded clones were defined as having at least 8 unique UMIs, based on coefficient-of-variation modelling across technical triplicates. TCRdb cleaned the public reads at Q25 with fastp, built clones with MiXCR and kept in-frame beta chains. Identical CDR3 proteins give one entry, which carries the most common genes and DNA. These V and J calls derive from TCRdb rather than the authors' analysis. This sample gives tens of thousands of distinct CDR3 sequences in total; just over 2.5% of them show up just once. 0.9% to 1.4% of the sample belongs to the ten largest clones.

This clonotype was sampled from a woman aged 25-40 years with multiple sclerosis. The sample was PBMCs.

This receptor has the CDR3 CASSLWGKETQYF. The nucleotides are TGTGCCAGCAGTTTATGGGGTAAAGAGACCCAGTACTTC. The chain employs TRBV27 and TRBJ2-5; the D gene is unclear. As encoded in the germline V gene (reference sequence), CDR1 is MNHEY while CDR2 is SMNVEV. V lost 1 base and J lost 3 bases; the stretch between them is 6 bases long. CDR3 length: 13 amino acids, cysteine to phenylalanine. The entry retains the CDR3 DNA only, 39 bases that are in frame from base 1.